The clone carrying this T cell receptor (beta chain) was seen more than once but under ten times. Its target is unknown. This sample stems from a study of T-cell memory formation after mild COVID-19. Study background: Among the donors, TCR clusters were largely specific to each donor.

V was pared by 4 bases and J by 3 bases, with 9 bases between. The germline V gene has CDR1 MNHNY and CDR2 SVGAGI (reference sequence). This CDR3 has 13 residues. TCRdb re-called the 5' RACE reads through MiXCR, storing one row per CDR3 protein. The sample holds about 350,000 distinct CDR3 sequences, around 13% seen once. Findings of the study overall: Later expanders leaned CD4+, whereas day 15 to 85 contracting clones were balanced CD4/CD8. Pre-infection memory already had some responding clones, implying cross-reactive memory joined.

The TCR comes from a man aged 18 to 35 who had mild COVID-19 (a few samples of this study predate the infection). Cell type and time point are not known. The sample comprised PBMCs or a T cell subset sorted from them (not recorded which). The V call is TRBV6-6, the J call TRBJ2-5, with D possibly matching TRBD1 (6 bases). CDR3 DNA: TGTGCCAGCAGTTGGGCAGGGGAAGAGACCCAGTACTTC. This sequence encodes CASSWAGEETQYF.